This T cell receptor beta chain came from a study of blood T cell repertoires in COVID-19. Across the whole study: Acute and convalescent COVID-19 samples came from the United States, Italy and Spain. Sample material is recorded as cDNA or gDNA derived from T cells, B-cell-depleted T cells, or PBMCs.

Original handling: Reference gene primer amplification gave nucleated cell count estimates. Using immunoSEQ multiplex PCR, the repertoire was profiled, and TCRdb retains in-frame clones only, with some absent. The DNA gave D and trimming, while V, J and clone size come from that table. The profile covers approximately 170,000 clones, with almost 85% appearing a single time and less than 9% taken by the ten largest. Looked up from germline, CDR1 is SQVTM and CDR2 is ANQGSEA. V lost 4 bases and J 7 bases, leaving 22 bases between the germline ends. The CDR3 is made up of 15 amino acids. This rearrangement joins TRBV29-1 to TRBJ2-5; D possibly corresponds to TRBD1 (6 bases). The sequenced sample was peripheral blood. This clonotype was sampled from a man in his forties or fifties who had recovered from COVID-19. Here the CDR3 reads CSVAWGQGQLGTQYF. The DNA of the CDR3 is TGCAGCGTTGCTTGGGGCCAGGGGCAGCTCGGGACCCAGTACTTC. Drawing the rest from reference TRBV29-1 and TRBJ2-5, the complete variable domain is SAVISQKPSRDICQRGTSLTIQCQVDSQVTMMFWYRQQPGQSLTLIATANQGSEATYESGFVIDKFPISRPNLTFSTLTVSNMSPEDSSIYLCSVAWGQGQLGTQYFGPGTRLLVL.